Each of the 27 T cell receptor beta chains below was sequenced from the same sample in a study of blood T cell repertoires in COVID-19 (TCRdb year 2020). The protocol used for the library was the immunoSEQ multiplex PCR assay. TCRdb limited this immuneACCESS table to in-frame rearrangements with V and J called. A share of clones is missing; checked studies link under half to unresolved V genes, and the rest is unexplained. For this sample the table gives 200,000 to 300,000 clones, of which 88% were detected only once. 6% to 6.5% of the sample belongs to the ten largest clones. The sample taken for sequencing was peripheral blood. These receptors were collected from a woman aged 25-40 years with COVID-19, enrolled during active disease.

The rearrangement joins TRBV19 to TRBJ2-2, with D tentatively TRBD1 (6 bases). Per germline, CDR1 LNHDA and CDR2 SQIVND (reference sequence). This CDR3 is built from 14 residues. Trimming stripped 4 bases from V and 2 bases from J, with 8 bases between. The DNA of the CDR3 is TGTGCCAGTAGTACGGGACACAACACCGGGGAGCTGTTTTTT. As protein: CASSTGHNTGELFF.

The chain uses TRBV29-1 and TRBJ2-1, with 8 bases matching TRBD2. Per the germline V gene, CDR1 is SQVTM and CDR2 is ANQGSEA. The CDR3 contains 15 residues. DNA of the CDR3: TGCTCGGGCGGGGCCCTAGCGGGTTTGGGGAATGAGCAGTTCTTC. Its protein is CSGGALAGLGNEQFF.

The DNA of the CDR3 is TGTGCCAGCAGTTTAGACGGGAGGGCGACAGATACGCAGTATTTT. Its translation: CASSLDGRATDTQYF. The chain uses TRBV27 and TRBJ2-3, with 8 bases identical to TRBD2. This CDR3 has 15 residues. Per the germline V gene, CDR1 is MNHEY and CDR2 is SMNVEV (reference sequence). Germline trimming cut 2 bases from V and 3 bases from J; bases unmatched to any gene: 4.

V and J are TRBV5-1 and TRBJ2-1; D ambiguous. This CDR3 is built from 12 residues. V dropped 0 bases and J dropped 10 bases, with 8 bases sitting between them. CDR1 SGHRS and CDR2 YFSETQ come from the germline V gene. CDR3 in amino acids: CASSLDLREQFF. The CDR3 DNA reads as TGCGCCAGCAGCTTGGACCTCAGGGAGCAGTTCTTC. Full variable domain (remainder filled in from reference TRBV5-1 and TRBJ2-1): KAGVTQTPRYLIKTRGQQVTLSCSPISGHRSVSWYQQTPGQGLQFLFEYFSETQRNKGNFPGRFSGRQFSNSRSEMNVSTLELGDSALYLCASSLDLREQFFGPGTRLTVL.

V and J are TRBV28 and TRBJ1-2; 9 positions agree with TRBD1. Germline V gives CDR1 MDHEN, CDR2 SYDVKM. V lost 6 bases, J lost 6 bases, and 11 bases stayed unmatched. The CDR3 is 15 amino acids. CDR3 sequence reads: CASRPTGQGSDGYTF. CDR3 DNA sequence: TGTGCCAGCAGACCGACGGGACAGGGATCAGATGGCTACACCTTC.

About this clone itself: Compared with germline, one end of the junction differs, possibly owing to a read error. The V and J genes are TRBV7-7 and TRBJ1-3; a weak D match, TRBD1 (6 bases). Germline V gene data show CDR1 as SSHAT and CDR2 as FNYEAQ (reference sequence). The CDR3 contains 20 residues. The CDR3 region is CASSPRLWDQRGLVGNTIYF. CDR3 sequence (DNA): TGTGCTAGCAGCCCCAGACTCTGGGACCAAAGGGGGTTAGTAGGAAACACCATATATTTT.

DNA for the CDR3: TGTGCCACCAGTTGGACTAGCGGGGGAGATACGCAGTATTTT. Translated: CATSWTSGGDTQYF. The chain recombines TRBV24-1 with TRBJ2-3; 13 bases fit TRBD2. The V segment lost 6 bases and the J segment 5 bases; nucleotides outside the gene matches: 1. The germline V gene has CDR1 KGHDR and CDR2 SFDVKD. CDR3 length equals 14 residues.

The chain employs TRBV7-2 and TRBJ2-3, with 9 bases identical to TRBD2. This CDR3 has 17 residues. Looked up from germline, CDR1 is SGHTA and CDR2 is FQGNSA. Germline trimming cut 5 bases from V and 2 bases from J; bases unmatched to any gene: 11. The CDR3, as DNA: TGTGCCAGCAGCGCGACTCCGACTAGCGGACACACAGATACGCAGTATTTT. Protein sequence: CASSATPTSGHTDTQYF.

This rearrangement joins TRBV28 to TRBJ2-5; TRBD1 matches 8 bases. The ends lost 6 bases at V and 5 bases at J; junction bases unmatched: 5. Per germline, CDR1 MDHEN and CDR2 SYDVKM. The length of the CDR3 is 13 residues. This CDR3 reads CASSRQGWETQYF. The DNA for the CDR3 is TGTGCCAGCAGCAGACAGGGGTGGGAGACCCAGTACTTC. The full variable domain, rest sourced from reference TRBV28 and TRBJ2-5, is DVKVTQSSRYLVKRTGEKVFLECVQDMDHENMFWYRQDPGLGLRLIYFSYDVKMKEKGDIPEGYSVSREKKERFSLILESASTNQTSMYLCASSRQGWETQYFGPGTRLLVL.

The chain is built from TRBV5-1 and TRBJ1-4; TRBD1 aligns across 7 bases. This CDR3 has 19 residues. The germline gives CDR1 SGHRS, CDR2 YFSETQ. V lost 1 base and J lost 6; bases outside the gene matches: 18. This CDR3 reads CASSLFYQPGQPQDEKLFF. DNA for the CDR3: TGCGCCAGCAGCTTGTTTTATCAACCGGGACAGCCTCAGGATGAAAAACTGTTTTTT.

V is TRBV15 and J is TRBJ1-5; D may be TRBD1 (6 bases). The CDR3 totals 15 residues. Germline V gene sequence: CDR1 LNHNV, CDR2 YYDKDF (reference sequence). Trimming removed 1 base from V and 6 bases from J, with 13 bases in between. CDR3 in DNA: TGTGCCACCAGCAGAGCAGGGGCATTCGGTCAGCCCCAGCATTTT. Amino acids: CATSRAGAFGQPQHF. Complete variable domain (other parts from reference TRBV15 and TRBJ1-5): DAMVIQNPRYQVTQFGKPVTLSCSQTLNHNVMYWYQQKSSQAPKLLFHYYDKDFNNEADTPDNFQSRRPNTSFCFLDIRSPGLGDTAMYLCATSRAGAFGQPQHFGDGTRLSIL.

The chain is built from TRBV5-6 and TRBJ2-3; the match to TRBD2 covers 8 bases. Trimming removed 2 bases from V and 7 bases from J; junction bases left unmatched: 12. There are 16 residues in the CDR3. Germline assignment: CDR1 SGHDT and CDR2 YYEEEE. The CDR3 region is CASSFGLADPENTQYF. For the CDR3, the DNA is TGTGCCAGCAGCTTCGGACTAGCCGACCCCGAGAATACGCAGTATTTT.

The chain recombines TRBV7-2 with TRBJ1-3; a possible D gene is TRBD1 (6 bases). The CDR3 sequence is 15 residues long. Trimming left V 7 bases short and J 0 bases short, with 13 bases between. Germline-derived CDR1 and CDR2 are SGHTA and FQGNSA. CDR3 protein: CASIPTGLSGNTIYF. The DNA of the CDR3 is TGTGCCAGCATCCCTACAGGGCTCTCTGGAAACACCATATATTTT.

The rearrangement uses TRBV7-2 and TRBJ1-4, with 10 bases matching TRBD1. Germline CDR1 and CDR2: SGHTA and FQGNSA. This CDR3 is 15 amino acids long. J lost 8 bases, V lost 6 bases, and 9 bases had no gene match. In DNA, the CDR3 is TGTGCCAGCAGTCCAGTGACAGGGGGCAAGGAAAAACTGTTTTTT. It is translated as CASSPVTGGKEKLFF.

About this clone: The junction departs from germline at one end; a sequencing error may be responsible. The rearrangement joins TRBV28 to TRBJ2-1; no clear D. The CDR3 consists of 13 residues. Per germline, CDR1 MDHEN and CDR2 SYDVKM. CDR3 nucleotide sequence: TGTGCCAGCCCAATCAGGTCCTTCAATGAGCAGTTCTTC. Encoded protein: CASPIRSFNEQFF.

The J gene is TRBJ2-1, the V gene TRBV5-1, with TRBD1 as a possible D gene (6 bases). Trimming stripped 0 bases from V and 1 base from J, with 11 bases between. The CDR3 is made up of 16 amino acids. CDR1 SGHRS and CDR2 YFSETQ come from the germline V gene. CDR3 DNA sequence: TGCGCCAGCAGCTTGGCAGGGGATGAGTCCTACAATGAGCAGTTCTTC. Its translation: CASSLAGDESYNEQFF.

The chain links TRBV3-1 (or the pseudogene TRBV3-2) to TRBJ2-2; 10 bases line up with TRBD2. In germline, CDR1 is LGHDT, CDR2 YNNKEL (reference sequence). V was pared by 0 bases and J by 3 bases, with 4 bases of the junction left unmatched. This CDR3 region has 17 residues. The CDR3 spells CASSQDVLAGDTGELFF. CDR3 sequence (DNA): TGTGCCAGCAGCCAAGATGTGCTAGCGGGAGACACCGGGGAGCTGTTTTTT.

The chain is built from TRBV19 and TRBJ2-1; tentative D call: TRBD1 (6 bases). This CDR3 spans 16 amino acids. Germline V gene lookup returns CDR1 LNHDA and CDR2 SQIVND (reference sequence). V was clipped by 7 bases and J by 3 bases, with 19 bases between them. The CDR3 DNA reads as TGTGCCAGTAACGGCTTGGGGGCCCGAATCTACAATGAGCAGTTCTTC. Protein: CASNGLGARIYNEQFF.

CDR3 bases: TGTGCCAGCAGTGAGGAGGGCGGCACTGAAGCTTTCTTT. Protein product: CASSEEGGTEAFF. The chain joins TRBV2 to TRBJ1-1; no clear D gene. Germline assignment: CDR1 SNHLY and CDR2 FYNNEI. Between the trimmed V and J ends, which lost 3 bases and 4 bases, there was a span of 9 bases. The CDR3 totals 13 residues. The variable domain in full, completed from reference TRBV2 and TRBJ1-1, reads EPEVTQTPSHQVTQMGQEVILRCVPISNHLYFYWYRQILGQKVEFLVSFYNNEISEKSEIFDDQFSVERPDGSNFTLKIRSTKLEDSAMYFCASSEEGGTEAFFGQGTRLTVV.

Here the CDR3 reads CASSFPGQGAPPYGYTF. DNA for the CDR3: TGTGCCAGCAGCTTTCCAGGACAGGGAGCCCCTCCCTATGGCTACACCTTC. The V call is TRBV7-2, the J call TRBJ1-2, with 8 bases lining up with TRBD1. The CDR3 spans 17 residues. Trimming at V came to 3 bases and at J to 4 bases, leaving 13 bases not matched to a gene. The germline V gene encodes CDR1 SGHTA and CDR2 FQGNSA.

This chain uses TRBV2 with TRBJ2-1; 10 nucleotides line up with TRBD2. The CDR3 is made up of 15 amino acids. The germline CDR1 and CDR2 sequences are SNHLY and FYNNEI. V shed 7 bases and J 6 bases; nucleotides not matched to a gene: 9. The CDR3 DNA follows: TGTGCCAGCACTCGCACTAGCGGGGAGACCAATGAGCAGTTCTTC. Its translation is CASTRTSGETNEQFF.

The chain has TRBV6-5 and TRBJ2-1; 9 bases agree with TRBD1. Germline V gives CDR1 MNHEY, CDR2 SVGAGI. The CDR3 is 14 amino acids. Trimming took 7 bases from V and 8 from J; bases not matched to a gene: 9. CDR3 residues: CASKNRGLRDEQFF. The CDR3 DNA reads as TGTGCCAGCAAGAACAGGGGGCTTAGGGATGAGCAGTTCTTC.

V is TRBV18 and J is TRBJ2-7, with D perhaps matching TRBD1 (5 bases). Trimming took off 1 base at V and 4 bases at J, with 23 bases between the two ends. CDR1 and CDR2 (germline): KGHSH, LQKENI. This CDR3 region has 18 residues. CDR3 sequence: CASSPRPSGQGVTYEQYF. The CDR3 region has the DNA TGTGCCAGCTCACCACGCCCCTCGGGCCAGGGTGTCACGTACGAGCAGTACTTC.

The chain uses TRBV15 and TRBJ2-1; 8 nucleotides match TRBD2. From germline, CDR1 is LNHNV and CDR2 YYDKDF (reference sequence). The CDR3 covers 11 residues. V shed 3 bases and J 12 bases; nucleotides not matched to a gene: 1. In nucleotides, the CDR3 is TGTGCCACCAGCAGTCTAGCGGGGCAGTTCTTC. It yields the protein CATSSLAGQFF.

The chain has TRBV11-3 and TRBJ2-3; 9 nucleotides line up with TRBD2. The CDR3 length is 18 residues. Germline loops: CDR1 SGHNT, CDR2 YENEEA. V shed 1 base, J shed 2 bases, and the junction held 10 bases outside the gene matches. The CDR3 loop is CASSLASGRPPVTDTQYF. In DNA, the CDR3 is TGTGCCAGCAGCTTAGCCAGCGGGAGGCCCCCTGTCACAGATACGCAGTATTTT.

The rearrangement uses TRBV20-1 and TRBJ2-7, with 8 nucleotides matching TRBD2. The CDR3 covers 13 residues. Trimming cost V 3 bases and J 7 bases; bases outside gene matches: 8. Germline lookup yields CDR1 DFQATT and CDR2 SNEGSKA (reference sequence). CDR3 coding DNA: TGCAGTGCTAGTTCTAGCGGGCCTCCGGAGCAGTACTTC. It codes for CSASSSGPPEQYF.

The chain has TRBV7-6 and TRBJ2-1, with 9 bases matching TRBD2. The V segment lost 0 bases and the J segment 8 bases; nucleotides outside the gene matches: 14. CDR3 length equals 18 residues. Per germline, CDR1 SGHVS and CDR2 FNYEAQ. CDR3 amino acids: CASSLAPAGGPLVDEQFF. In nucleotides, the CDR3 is TGTGCCAGCAGCTTAGCGCCGGCGGGGGGGCCGTTAGTTGATGAGCAGTTCTTC.